This T cell receptor (beta chain) was retrieved from a study of cytomegalovirus exposure and HLA in healthy donors. Overall study findings and caveats: Immune exposure information comprised only CMV serostatus. Per published accounts, TCR beta sequences correctly predicted the HLA-A and HLA-B alleles of most subjects. Under in vitro conditions, three CMV-associated chains were confirmed as specific for CMV antigens. A likely sequencing artifact accounted for one observed cluster of highly shared sequence variants.

As regards this clone: Its target is not known.

PCR amplification relied on 60 Vbeta primers (plus 13 Jbeta primers). The table came from immunoSEQ multiplex PCR; TCRdb's copy has only in-frame clones and leaves some out. The table shows approximately 150,000 clones, with 65% to 85% occurring only once. V was cut by 5 bases and J by 4 bases, with 9 bases left in between. The CDR3 spans 12 residues. Germline loops: CDR1 SGHDN, CDR2 FVKESK. The source material was PBMCs. V usage is TRBV14 and J usage is TRBJ2-7; a possible D gene is TRBD1 (5 bases). The TCR was taken from a woman between 40 and 55 years old in good health and CMV-seropositive. The CDR3 coding sequence is TGTGCCAGCAGCGGGGCCTTGTACGAGCAGTACTTC. Its protein is CASSGALYEQYF.